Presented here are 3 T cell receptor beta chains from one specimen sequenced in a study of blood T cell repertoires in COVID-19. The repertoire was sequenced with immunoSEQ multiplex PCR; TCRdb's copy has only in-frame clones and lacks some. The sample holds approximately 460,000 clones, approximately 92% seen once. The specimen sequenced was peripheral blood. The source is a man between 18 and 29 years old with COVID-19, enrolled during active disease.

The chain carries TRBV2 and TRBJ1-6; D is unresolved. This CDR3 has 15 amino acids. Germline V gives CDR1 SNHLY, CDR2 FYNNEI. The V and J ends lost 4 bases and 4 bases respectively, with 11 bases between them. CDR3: CASSVSLPYNSPLHF. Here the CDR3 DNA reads TGTGCCAGCAGTGTATCCCTCCCGTATAATTCACCCCTCCACTTT.

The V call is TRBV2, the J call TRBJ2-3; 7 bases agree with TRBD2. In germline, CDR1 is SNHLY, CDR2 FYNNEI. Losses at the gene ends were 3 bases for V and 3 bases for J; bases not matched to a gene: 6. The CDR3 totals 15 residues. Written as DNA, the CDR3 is TGTGCCAGCAGTGATCTGGGCGGGGGAACAGATACGCAGTATTTT. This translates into CASSDLGGGTDTQYF. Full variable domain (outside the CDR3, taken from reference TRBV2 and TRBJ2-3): EPEVTQTPSHQVTQMGQEVILRCVPISNHLYFYWYRQILGQKVEFLVSFYNNEISEKSEIFDDQFSVERPDGSNFTLKIRSTKLEDSAMYFCASSDLGGGTDTQYFGPGTRLTVL.

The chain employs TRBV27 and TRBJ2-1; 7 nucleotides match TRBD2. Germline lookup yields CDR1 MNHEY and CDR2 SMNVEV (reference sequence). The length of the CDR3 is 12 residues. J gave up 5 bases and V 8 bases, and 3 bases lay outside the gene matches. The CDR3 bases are TGTGCCAGCCGGGGGGTCAACAATGAGCAGTTCTTC. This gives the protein CASRGVNNEQFF.